This T cell receptor beta chain originates from a study of sequential checkpoint blockade in melanoma. Study-level information: Both treatment sequences were followed by maintenance nivolumab.

The treatment is: randomized to nivolumab then ipilimumab (arm A) or the reverse (arm B). Germline CDR1 and CDR2: MGHRA and YSYEKL. The CDR3 runs to 14 residues. V was pared by 1 base and J by 2 bases, with 5 bases between. Only in-frame clones appear in the TCRdb table, and some are missing; sequencing was by immunoSEQ multiplex PCR. This sample has 15,000 to 20,000 clones, with about 67% found just once. The sample here was CD8+ T cells sorted from blood (inferred from file names), taken from a patient given nivolumab and ipilimumab in sequence. This clonotype originated in a human donor with melanoma. This chain uses TRBV4-1 with TRBJ2-2; D gene ambiguous. This CDR3 is CASSQGQNTGELFF. CDR3 coding DNA: TGCGCCAGCAGCCAAGGACAAAACACCGGGGAGCTGTTTTTT.